This TCR beta chain derives from a study of regulatory dendritic cells for organ transplantation. Findings of the study overall: Regulatory dendritic cells appeared to expand memory CD8+ clones less than mature ones. Resting memory CD8+ T cells held the most alloreactive clonotypes. Between individuals, the alloreactive memory CD8+ T cell pool differed considerably. Memory T cells were less diverse than naive, with memory CD8+ most oligoclonal.

The assay was immunoSEQ multiplex PCR, and TCRdb's table has in-frame clones only and misses some. The sample lists fewer than 40,000 clones; 85% to 90% were seen once. This CDR3 region has 13 residues. The germline V gene has CDR1 GTSNPN and CDR2 SVGIG (reference sequence). Worth noting for this clone: Its specificity is not known.

The chain recombines TRBV30 with TRBJ2-5; maybe TRBD1 (6 bases). Sequencing used naive CD4+ T cells from blood. As to subset: CD45RA+ naive T cells. The source is a human donor in good health. The CDR3 nucleotides are TGTGCGGGAAGTTTGTCAGGGGCAGAGACCCAGTACTTC. Its translation: CAGSLSGAETQYF.